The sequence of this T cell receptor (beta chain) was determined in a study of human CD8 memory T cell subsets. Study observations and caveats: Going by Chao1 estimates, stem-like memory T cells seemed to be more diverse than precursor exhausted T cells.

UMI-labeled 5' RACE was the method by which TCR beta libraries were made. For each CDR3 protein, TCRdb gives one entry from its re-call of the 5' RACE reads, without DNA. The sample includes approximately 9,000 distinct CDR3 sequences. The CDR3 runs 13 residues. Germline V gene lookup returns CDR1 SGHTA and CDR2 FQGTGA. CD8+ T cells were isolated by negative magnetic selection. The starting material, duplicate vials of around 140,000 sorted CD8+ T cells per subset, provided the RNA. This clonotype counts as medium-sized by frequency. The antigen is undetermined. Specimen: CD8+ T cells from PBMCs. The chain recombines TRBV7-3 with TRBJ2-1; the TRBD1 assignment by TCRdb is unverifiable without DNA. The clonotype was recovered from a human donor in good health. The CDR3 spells CASSLIPGNEQFF.